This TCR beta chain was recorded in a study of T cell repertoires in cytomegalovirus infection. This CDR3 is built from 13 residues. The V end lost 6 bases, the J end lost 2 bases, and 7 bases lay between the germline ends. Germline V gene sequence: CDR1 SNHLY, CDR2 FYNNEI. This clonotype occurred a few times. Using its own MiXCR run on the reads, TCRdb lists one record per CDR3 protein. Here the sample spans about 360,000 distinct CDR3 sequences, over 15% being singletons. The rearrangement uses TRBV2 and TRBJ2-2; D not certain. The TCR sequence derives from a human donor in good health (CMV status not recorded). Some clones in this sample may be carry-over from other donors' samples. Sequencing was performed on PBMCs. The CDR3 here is CASSRYNTGELFF. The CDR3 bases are TGTGCCAGCAGCCGATATAACACCGGGGAGCTGTTTTTT.